The present T cell receptor (beta chain) was sequenced within a study of T-cell memory formation after mild COVID-19. Using its own MiXCR run on the 5' RACE reads, TCRdb lists one record per CDR3 protein. The repertoire has around 200,000 distinct CDR3 sequences, around 8.8% of them found once; the top ten carry approximately 3.3%. About this clonotype itself: Its antigen is unknown.

The study, taken as a whole, reports: CD4+ bias marked clones expanding day 15 to 37, unlike balanced contracting clones. Contracting CD4+ clones lay largely in CM and EM, with CD8+ ones residing in EMRA.

The CDR3 has 16 residues. Germline CDR1 and CDR2: DFQATT and SNEGSKA (reference sequence). The germline V and J ends were trimmed by 1 base and 0 bases, with 13 bases remaining between them. This clonotype was sampled from a man aged 18 to 30 who had mild COVID-19 (a few samples of this study predate the infection). Cell type and time point are not known. Sequences were obtained from PBMCs or a T cell subset sorted from them (not recorded which). This chain links TRBV20-1 with TRBJ2-4; weak D call: TRBD1 (7 bases). The DNA of the CDR3 is TGCAGTGCTAGAGGCTACAGGGGACTAGCCAAAAACATTCAGTACTTC. It is translated as CSARGYRGLAKNIQYF.